The clone carrying this T cell receptor beta chain was observed a handful of times. The antigen remains undetermined. This CDR3 contains 15 residues. V lost 3 bases and J lost 1; bases outside the gene matches: 2. Germline CDR1 LGHNA, CDR2 YNFKEQ. Researchers ran the PCR with 60 Vbeta and 13 Jbeta primers. Sequencing used immunoSEQ multiplex PCR; TCRdb keeps in-frame clones, though not all of them. The sample holds 160,000 or so clones, approximately 81% seen once. The data belong to a study of cytomegalovirus exposure and HLA in healthy donors. Regarding the study as a whole: What a later analysis showed was that several of the most significant clusters appeared linked to common viral pathogens. Three of the chains that were CMV-associated were confirmed in vitro to be specific for CMV antigens. Earlier analysis looked at TCR beta V segments, and most were productive about 90% or about 30% of the time.

The rearrangement uses TRBV4-2 and TRBJ1-1; 10 positions match TRBD1. Specimen: PBMCs. The source of this sequence is a woman in her late teens or twenties in good health and CMV-seronegative. The CDR3, as DNA: TGTGCCAGCAGCCAGCGACAGGGGGCGAACACTGAAGCTTTCTTT. Its protein product is CASSQRQGANTEAFF.